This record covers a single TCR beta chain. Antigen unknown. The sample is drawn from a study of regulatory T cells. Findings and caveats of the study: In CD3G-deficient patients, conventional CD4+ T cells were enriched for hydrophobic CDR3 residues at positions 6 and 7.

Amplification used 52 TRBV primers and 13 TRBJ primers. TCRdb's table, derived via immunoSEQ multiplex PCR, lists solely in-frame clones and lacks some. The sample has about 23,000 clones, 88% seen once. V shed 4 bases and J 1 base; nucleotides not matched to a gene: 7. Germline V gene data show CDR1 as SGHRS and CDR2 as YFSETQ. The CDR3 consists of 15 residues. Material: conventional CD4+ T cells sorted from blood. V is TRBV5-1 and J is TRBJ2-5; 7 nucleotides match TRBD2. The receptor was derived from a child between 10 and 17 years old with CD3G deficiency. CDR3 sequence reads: CASSVVGGGQETQYF. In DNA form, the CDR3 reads TGCGCCAGCAGCGTCGTGGGGGGGGGCCAAGAGACCCAGTACTTC. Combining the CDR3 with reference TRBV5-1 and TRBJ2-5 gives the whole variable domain KAGVTQTPRYLIKTRGQQVTLSCSPISGHRSVSWYQQTPGQGLQFLFEYFSETQRNKGNFPGRFSGRQFSNSRSEMNVSTLELGDSALYLCASSVVGGGQETQYFGPGTRLLVL.